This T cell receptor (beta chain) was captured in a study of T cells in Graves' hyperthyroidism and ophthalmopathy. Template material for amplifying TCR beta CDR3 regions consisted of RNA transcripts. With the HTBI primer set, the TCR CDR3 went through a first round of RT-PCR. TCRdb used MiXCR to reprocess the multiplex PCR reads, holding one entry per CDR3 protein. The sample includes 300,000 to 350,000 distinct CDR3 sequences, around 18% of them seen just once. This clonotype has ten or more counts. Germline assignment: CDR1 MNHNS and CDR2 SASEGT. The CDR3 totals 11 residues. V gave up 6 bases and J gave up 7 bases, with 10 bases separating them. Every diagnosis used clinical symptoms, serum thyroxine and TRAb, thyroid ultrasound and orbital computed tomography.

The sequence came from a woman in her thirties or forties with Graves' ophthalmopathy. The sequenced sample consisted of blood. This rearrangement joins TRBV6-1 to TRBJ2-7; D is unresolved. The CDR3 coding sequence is TGTGCCAGCAGCCGCCAGTTAGAGCAGTACTTC. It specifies CASSRQLEQYF.